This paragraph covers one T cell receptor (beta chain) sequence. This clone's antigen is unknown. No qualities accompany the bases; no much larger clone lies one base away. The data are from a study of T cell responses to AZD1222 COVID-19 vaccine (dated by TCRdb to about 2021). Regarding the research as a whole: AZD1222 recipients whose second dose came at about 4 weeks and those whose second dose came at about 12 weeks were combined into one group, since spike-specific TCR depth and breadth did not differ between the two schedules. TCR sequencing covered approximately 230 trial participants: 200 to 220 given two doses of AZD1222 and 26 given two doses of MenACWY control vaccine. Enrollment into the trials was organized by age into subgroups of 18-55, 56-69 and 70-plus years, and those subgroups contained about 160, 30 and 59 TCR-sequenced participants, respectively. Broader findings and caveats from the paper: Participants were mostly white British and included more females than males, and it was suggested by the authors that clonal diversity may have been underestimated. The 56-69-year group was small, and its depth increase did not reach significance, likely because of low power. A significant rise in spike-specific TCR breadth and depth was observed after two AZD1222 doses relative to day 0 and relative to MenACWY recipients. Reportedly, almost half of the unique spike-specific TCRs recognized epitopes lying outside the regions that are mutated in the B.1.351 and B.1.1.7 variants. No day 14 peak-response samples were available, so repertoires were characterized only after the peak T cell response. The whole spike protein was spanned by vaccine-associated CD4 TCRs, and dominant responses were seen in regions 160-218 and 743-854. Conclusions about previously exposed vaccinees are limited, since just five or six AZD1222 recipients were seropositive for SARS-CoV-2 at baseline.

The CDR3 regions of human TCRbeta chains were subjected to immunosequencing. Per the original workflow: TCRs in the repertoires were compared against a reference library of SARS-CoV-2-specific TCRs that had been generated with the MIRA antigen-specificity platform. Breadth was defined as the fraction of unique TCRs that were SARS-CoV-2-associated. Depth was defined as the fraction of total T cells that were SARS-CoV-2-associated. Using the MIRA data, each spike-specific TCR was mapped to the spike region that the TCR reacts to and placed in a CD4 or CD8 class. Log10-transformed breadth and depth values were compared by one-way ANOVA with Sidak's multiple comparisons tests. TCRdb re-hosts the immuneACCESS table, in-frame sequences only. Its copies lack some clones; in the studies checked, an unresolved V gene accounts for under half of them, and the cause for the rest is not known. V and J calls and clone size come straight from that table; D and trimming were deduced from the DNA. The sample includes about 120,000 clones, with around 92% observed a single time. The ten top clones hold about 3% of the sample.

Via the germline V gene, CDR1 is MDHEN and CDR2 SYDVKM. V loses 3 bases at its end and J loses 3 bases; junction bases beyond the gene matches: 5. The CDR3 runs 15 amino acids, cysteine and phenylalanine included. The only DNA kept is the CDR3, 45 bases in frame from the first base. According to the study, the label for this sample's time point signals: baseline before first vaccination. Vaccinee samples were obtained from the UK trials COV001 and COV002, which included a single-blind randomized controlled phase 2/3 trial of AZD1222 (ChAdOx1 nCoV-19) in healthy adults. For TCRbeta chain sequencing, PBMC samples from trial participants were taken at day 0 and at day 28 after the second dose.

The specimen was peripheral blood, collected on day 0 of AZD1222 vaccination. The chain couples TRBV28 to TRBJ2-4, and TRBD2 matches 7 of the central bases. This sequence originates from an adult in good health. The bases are TGTGCCAGCAGTTTTGGATTAGCGGGCAAAAACATTCAGTACTTC. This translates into CASSFGLAGKNIQYF.